The TCR beta chain described here comes from a study of cytomegalovirus exposure and HLA in healthy donors. Trimming took 2 bases from V and 4 from J; bases not matched to a gene: 8. The CDR3 is 15 amino acids. Germline-derived CDR1 and CDR2 are MNHNY and SVGAGI (reference sequence). The primer mix had 60 Vbeta and 13 Jbeta primers. Sequencing was performed with immunoSEQ multiplex PCR; in TCRdb, only in-frame clones are kept and a portion is missing. The sample yields 150,000 to 200,000 clones, approximately 88% seen once. The clonotype was recovered from a boy aged 2 to 10 in good health and CMV-seronegative. Input material: PBMCs. The rearrangement joins TRBV6-6 to TRBJ2-7; TRBD2 agrees at 7 bases. This CDR3 reads CASSYGGGSGYEQYF. The CDR3 nucleotides read TGTGCCAGCAGTTACGGTGGCGGGAGTGGTTACGAGCAGTACTTC.